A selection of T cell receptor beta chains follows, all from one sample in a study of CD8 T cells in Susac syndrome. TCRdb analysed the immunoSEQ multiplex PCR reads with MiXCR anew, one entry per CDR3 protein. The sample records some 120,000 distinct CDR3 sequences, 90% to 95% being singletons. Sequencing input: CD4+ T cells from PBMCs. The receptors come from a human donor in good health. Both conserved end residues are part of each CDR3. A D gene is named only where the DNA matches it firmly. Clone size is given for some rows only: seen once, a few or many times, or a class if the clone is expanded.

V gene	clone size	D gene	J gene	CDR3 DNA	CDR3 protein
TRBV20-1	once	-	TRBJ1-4	TGCAGTGCTAGTGGTTGGGGGGCGACTAATGAAAAACTGTTTTTT	CSASGWGATNEKLFF
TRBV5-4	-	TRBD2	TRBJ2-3	TGTGCCAGCAGCTCAGGGACTAGCGGAAACACAGATACGCAGTATTTT	CASSSGTSGNTDTQYF
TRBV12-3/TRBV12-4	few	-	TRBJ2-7	TGTGCCAGCAGTCCTTACCTTCCGTCGGGGCCCTCCTACGAGCAGTACTTC	CASSPYLPSGPSYEQYF
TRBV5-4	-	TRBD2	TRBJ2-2	TGTGCCAGCAGCTTGGGGGGAGGGAGCACCGGGGAGCTGTTTTTT	CASSLGGGSTGELFF
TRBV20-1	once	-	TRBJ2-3	TGCAGCCGGTCGGCGAAGCAAACCAGAGATACGCAGTATTTT	CSRSAKQTRDTQYF
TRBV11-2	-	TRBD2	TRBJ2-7	TGTGCCAGCAGCTTAGAGACTAGCGGGAACTACGAGCAGTACTTC	CASSLETSGNYEQYF
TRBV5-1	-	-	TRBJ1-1	TGCGCCAGCAAGGGTATGAACACTGAAGCTTTCTTT	CASKGMNTEAFF
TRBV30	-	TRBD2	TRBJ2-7	TGTGCCTGGAGTGTAGAAGCGGGAGGGCCCCGGACGCCCTACGAGCAGTACTTC	CAWSVEAGGPRTPYEQYF
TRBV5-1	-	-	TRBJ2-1	TGCGCCAGCAGCTTAAGGCAGGGCTCCTACAATGAGCAGTTCTTC	CASSLRQGSYNEQFF
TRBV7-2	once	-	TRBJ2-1	TGTGCCAGCAGCCCCGGGGACTTCTCCTACAATGAGCAGTTCTTC	CASSPGDFSYNEQFF
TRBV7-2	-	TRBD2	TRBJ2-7	TGTGCCAGCAAAGCCCGACTAGCGGGGACCTACGAGCAGTACTTC	CASKARLAGTYEQYF
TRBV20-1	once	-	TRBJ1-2	TGCAGCGCAACAGGGAACTATGGCTACACCTTC	CSATGNYGYTF
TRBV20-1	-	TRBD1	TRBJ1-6	TGCAGTGCGAGGGACAGGGTTGGAAATTCACCCCTCCACTTT	CSARDRVGNSPLHF
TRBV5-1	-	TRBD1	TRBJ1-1	TGCGCCAGCAGCACAGGGGGGCTGAACACTGAAGCTTTCTTT	CASSTGGLNTEAFF
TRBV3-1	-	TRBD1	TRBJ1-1	TGTGCCAGCAGCCAAGTGGGACAGGGGGTGACTGAAGCTTTCTTT	CASSQVGQGVTEAFF
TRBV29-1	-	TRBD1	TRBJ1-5	TGCAGCGTGGCCGGGACAGGGGATCAGCCCCAGCATTTT	CSVAGTGDQPQHF
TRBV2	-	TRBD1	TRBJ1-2	TGTGCCAGCAGTGAATTTAGGACAGGGGGCTATGGCTACACCTTC	CASSEFRTGGYGYTF